Following are 9 T cell receptor beta chains from one sample sequenced in a study of T cells after yellow fever vaccination. TCRdb reprocessed the 5' RACE reads via MiXCR and lists one record per CDR3 protein. This repertoire shows more than 450,000 distinct CDR3 sequences, 21% found once; its top ten account for less than 20%. Sample: PBMCs, taken around 3 weeks after the first yellow fever vaccination. All receptors come from a man aged 18 to 30 who received the YFV17D yellow fever vaccine.

This clonotype has a handful of counts. The chain recombines TRBV15 with TRBJ2-2; D possibly corresponds to TRBD2 (5 bases). The CDR3 length is 15 residues. Trimming took off 2 bases at V and 3 bases at J, with 10 bases between the two ends. Germline V CDR1 and CDR2: LNHNV, YYDKDF (reference sequence). Here the CDR3 DNA reads TGTGCCACCAGCAGAAGCGCCGGGGACACCGGGGAGCTGTTTTTT. This gives the protein CATSRSAGDTGELFF. Using reference TRBV15 and TRBJ2-2 for the parts outside the CDR3, the full variable domain is DAMVIQNPRYQVTQFGKPVTLSCSQTLNHNVMYWYQQKSSQAPKLLFHYYDKDFNNEADTPDNFQSRRPNTSFCFLDIRSPGLGDTAMYLCATSRSAGDTGELFFGEGSRLTVL.

The V call is TRBV11-2, the J call TRBJ1-5, with TRBD1 matching 7 bases. Germline CDR1 SGHAT, CDR2 FQNNGV. J gave up 6 bases and V 4 bases, and 6 bases lay outside the gene matches. This CDR3 has 14 amino acids. The CDR3 DNA is TGTGCCAGCAGCTGGGACAGAACAGGTCAGCCCCAGCATTTT. Protein product: CASSWDRTGQPQHF.

The chain uses TRBV6-2 or TRBV6-3 and TRBJ1-5; D is ambiguous. The V end lost 6 bases, the J end lost 3 bases, and 12 bases lay between the germline ends. The CDR3 is 14 amino acids. The germline V gene encodes CDR1 MNHEY and CDR2 SVGEGT. The CDR3 bases are TGTGCCAGCAGCCCCGGACCCTACAATCAGCCCCAGCATTTT. Translation: CASSPGPYNQPQHF.

This chain uses TRBV6-4 with TRBJ1-1, with D maybe TRBD1 (6 bases). The length of the CDR3 is 13 residues. Germline V gives CDR1 MRHNA, CDR2 SNTAGT. V dropped 6 bases and J dropped 7 bases, with 15 bases sitting between them. The CDR3 nucleotides read TGTGCCAGCAGCGTAGGTGCAGGGGATGAAGCTTTCTTT. It codes for CASSVGAGDEAFF.

This clonotype showed up just a few times. The CDR3 here is CASSSDISEAFF. The CDR3 nucleotides read TGTGCCAGCAGCTCAGACATAAGTGAAGCTTTCTTT. The chain links TRBV7-2 to TRBJ1-1; no clear D gene. There are 12 residues in the CDR3. The germline V gene has CDR1 SGHTA and CDR2 FQGNSA. The germline V and J ends were trimmed by 4 bases and 7 bases, with 10 bases remaining between them.

This clonotype has more than one count but fewer than ten. The chain carries TRBV21-1 and TRBJ2-2; the table's D call of TRBD1 was not tested on the DNA. TRBV21-1 is given as a pseudogene. CDR3 size: 17 residues. The CDR3, as DNA: TGTGCCAGCAGCGCCGCTCCCGGGACCACACCTCCCGGGGAGCTGTTTTTT. Encoded protein: CASSAAPGTTPPGELFF.

The chain uses TRBV20-1 and TRBJ1-1; possibly TRBD1 for D (6 bases). Germline-derived CDR1 and CDR2 are DFQATT and SNEGSKA (reference sequence). The CDR3 has 13 amino acids. V gave up 4 bases and J gave up 7 bases, with 16 bases separating them. The CDR3 DNA is TGCAGTGCTAAAATCCCCGGGACAAATGAAGCTTTCTTT. It codes for CSAKIPGTNEAFF.

This clonotype has at least ten counts. This chain links TRBV5-1 with TRBJ2-2, with D unresolved. CDR3 size: 14 residues. V shed 2 bases and J shed 4 bases, with 9 bases lying between them. Germline V CDR1 and CDR2: SGHRS, YFSETQ. The CDR3 loop is CASSFVGTTGELFF. CDR3 bases: TGCGCCAGCAGCTTTGTAGGAACCACCGGGGAGCTGTTTTTT.

The chain joins TRBV4-1 to TRBJ2-5, with TRBD2 matching over 11 bases. V lost 3 bases and J lost 7; bases outside the gene matches: 7. CDR3 size: 15 residues. Germline V gene data show CDR1 as MGHRA and CDR2 as YSYEKL. The CDR3 DNA reads as TGCGCCAGCAGCCACCTTAGCGGGGGGGCAGGGACCCAGTACTTC. Amino acids: CASSHLSGGAGTQYF.